This TCR beta chain was identified during a study of identical twins. Study-wide findings and caveats: Excess twin sharing in beta out-of-frame sequences was weaker. Compared with models, monozygotic twins showed more out-of-frame TCR alpha sharing. The study found excess low generation probability among twin-shared out-of-frame alpha sequences. Cord blood beta clonotypes that were abundant carried fewer insertions, and memory repertoires showed no such trend.

From the 5' RACE reads, TCRdb called clonotypes with MiXCR, one entry per CDR3 protein. The profile shows 350,000 to 500,000 distinct CDR3 sequences, 18% of them singletons. Germline lookup yields CDR1 MNHEY and CDR2 SVGEGT. CDR3 size: 17 residues. The V gene lost 2 bases and the J gene lost 0 bases, with 13 bases spanning the gap. On this clonotype itself: What it binds is not known.

This chain links TRBV6-2 or TRBV6-3 with TRBJ2-2; TRBD2 might be the D (6 bases). The source of this sequence is a man between 50 and 59 years old in good health. The sample consisted of naive T cells sorted from blood. In DNA, the CDR3 is TGTGCCAGCAGTTACGGGGCGGGATTCGCGAACACCGGGGAGCTGTTTTTT. Translating it yields CASSYGAGFANTGELFF.